This T cell receptor (beta chain) was found in a study of shared clonotypes between healthy human individuals. The length of the CDR3 is 15 residues. After removal of 0 bases from V and 3 bases from J, the junction contained 3 bases not matched to a gene. Looked up from germline, CDR1 is SGHVS and CDR2 is FQNEAQ. This clone is a singleton in its sample. The data were produced by immunoSEQ multiplex PCR, yet TCRdb's version contains in-frame clones alone and is incomplete. This table has 600,000 to 800,000 clones, roughly 72% appearing once. Those who donated were healthy HIV-negative adults, with no recent acute infections or vaccinations reported. Nashville, Tennessee was home to all donors, who were Caucasian adults.

The chain joins TRBV7-8 to TRBJ2-3; 7 bases agree with TRBD2. The sample taken for sequencing was memory CD4+ T cells sorted from blood. Subset specified: CD45RA-negative fraction. This receptor was taken from a woman aged 25-40 years in good health. CDR3 nucleotide sequence: TGTGCCAGCAGCTTAGCGGGAGGGCCTACAGATACGCAGTATTTT. Its translation: CASSLAGGPTDTQYF.